This T cell receptor (beta chain) comes out of a study of cytomegalovirus exposure and HLA in healthy donors. Trimming removed 2 bases from V and 2 bases from J, with 13 bases in between. The CDR3 extends over 17 amino acids. CDR1 MGHRA and CDR2 YSYEKL come from the germline V gene. PCR primers comprised 60 Vbeta and 13 Jbeta primers. Repertoires were generated with immunoSEQ multiplex PCR, while TCRdb's copy carries only in-frame clones and drops some. The sample consists of some 160,000 clones, approximately 80% of them appearing once. Sequenced material: PBMCs. The source is a male donor in good health and CMV-seronegative. The genes are TRBV4-1 and TRBJ2-6, with a possible D match to TRBD1 (6 bases). CDR3 sequence: CASSQLQTGPGANVLTF. CDR3 DNA: TGCGCCAGCAGCCAACTTCAGACAGGACCTGGGGCCAACGTCCTGACTTTC.